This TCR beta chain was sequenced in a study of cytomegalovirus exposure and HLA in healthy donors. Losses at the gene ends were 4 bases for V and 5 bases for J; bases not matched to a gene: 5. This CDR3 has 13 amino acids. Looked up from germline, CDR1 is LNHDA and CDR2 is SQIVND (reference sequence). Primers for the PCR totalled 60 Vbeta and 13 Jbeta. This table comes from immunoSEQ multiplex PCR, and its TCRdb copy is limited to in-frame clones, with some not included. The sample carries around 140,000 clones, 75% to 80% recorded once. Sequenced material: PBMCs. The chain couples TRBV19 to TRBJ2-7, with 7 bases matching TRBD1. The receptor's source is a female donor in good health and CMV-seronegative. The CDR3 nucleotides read TGTGCCAGTAGTACGGGACAGCCGAACGAGCAGTACTTC. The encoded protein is CASSTGQPNEQYF.